This entry features one TCR beta chain sequence. The assay was immunoSEQ multiplex PCR, and TCRdb's table has in-frame clones only and misses some. This table holds about 150,000 clones, around 84% found once. The data derive from a study of blood T cell repertoires in COVID-19. The specimen was PBMCs or T cells enriched from blood (not recorded which). The origin of this receptor is a man aged 45-65 years who had recovered from COVID-19.

CDR3 amino acids: CASSLDTQPFNYGYTF. In DNA form, the CDR3 reads TGCGCCAGCAGCTTGGATACACAGCCTTTTAACTATGGCTACACCTTC. The chain has TRBV5-1 and TRBJ1-2; no clear D gene. Germline V gene lookup returns CDR1 SGHRS and CDR2 YFSETQ. CDR3 length: 16 residues. V lost 0 bases and J lost 1, with 13 bases in between.